These 4 T cell receptor beta chains share one sample of origin, sequenced in a study of blood T cell repertoires in COVID-19. Sequencing used immunoSEQ multiplex PCR; TCRdb keeps in-frame clones, though not all of them. Here the sample spans fewer than 250,000 clones, around nine tenths being singletons. The sequenced sample consisted of PBMCs or T cells enriched from blood (not recorded which). These receptors all come from a man under 40 in a cohort exposed to, infected with or recovered from COVID-19 (not recorded which).

This clone was seen just once. The CDR3 DNA sequence: TGTGCCAGCAAGGCTTCGGGGACACTTTACAATGAGCAGTTCTTC. Protein sequence: CASKASGTLYNEQFF. The V gene is TRBV27, the J gene TRBJ2-1, with TRBD1 as a possible D gene (6 bases). The ends were cut back, 7 bases at V and 4 bases at J, with 17 bases in the middle. The CDR3 spans 15 residues. CDR1 is MNHEY, CDR2 SMNVEV, per germline (reference sequence).

This clone appeared a few times. The chain couples TRBV7-9 to TRBJ1-4, with 11 nucleotides matching TRBD1. J was trimmed by 10 bases and V by 5 bases; bases with no gene match: 6. This CDR3 has 14 residues. CDR1 and CDR2 from the germline V gene are SEHNR and FQNEAQ (reference sequence). CDR3 sequence (DNA): TGTGCCAGCAGCCGGACAGGGGGCCAGCCAAAACTGTTTTTT. It specifies CASSRTGGQPKLFF.

J is TRBJ1-3 and V is TRBV28; TRBD1 aligns across 7 bases. Germline loops: CDR1 MDHEN, CDR2 SYDVKM. The CDR3 consists of 17 residues. After removal of 3 bases from V and 4 bases from J, the junction contained 12 bases not matched to a gene. CDR3 nucleotides: TGTGCCAGCAGTTTTACCATTGGTACAGGGGTGGGAAACACCATATATTTT. As protein: CASSFTIGTGVGNTIYF.

The V and J genes are TRBV14 and TRBJ1-4; D remains unclear. The CDR3 loop spans 16 amino acids. Trimming took off 2 bases at V and 5 bases at J, with 15 bases between the two ends. Germline V lookup: CDR1 SGHDN, CDR2 FVKESK. The CDR3 loop is CASSQLLGAPNEKLFF. For the CDR3, the DNA is TGTGCCAGCAGCCAACTTTTGGGAGCTCCGAATGAAAAACTGTTTTTT.